One sample yielded the 13 T cell receptor beta chains listed below, sequenced in a study of CD8 T cells in Susac syndrome. Reverse transcription of about 0.45 to 1 ug RNA was carried out with random hexamers. TCRdb reprocessed the immunoSEQ multiplex PCR reads with MiXCR, giving one entry per CDR3 protein. This table holds about 130,000 distinct CDR3 sequences, 90% to 95% found once. Sequenced input: CD8+ T cells from PBMCs. The receptors here all came from a human donor with Susac syndrome.

The genes are TRBV9 and TRBJ2-6; TRBD1 is a possible D gene (6 bases). There are 15 residues in the CDR3. Germline assignment: CDR1 SGDLS and CDR2 YYNGEE. With 3 bases removed from V and 0 bases from J, the gap between germline ends came to 7 bases. The CDR3 protein is CASSAQGSGANVLTF. CDR3 coding DNA: TGTGCCAGCAGCGCACAGGGCTCTGGGGCCAACGTCCTGACTTTC. Supplemented by reference TRBV9 and TRBJ2-6, the full variable domain reads DSGVTQTPKHLITATGQRVTLRCSPRSGDLSVYWYQQSLDQGLQFLIQYYNGEERAKGNILERFSAQQFPDLHSELNLSSLELGDSALYFCASSAQGSGANVLTFGAGSRLTVL.

The chain couples TRBV2 to TRBJ1-1; tentative D call: TRBD1 (6 bases). The germline CDR1 and CDR2 sequences are SNHLY and FYNNEI. With 4 bases removed from V and 2 bases from J, the gap between germline ends came to 14 bases. The length of the CDR3 is 15 residues. CDR3 DNA: TGTGCCAGCAGTGCCATGACAGGTATAAACACTGAAGCTTTCTTT. Residues: CASSAMTGINTEAFF.

The chain couples TRBV7-8 to TRBJ2-1; possible D gene TRBD1, 6 bases. This CDR3 has 15 amino acids. The V end lost 0 bases, the J end lost 10 bases, and 16 bases lay between the germline ends. The germline CDR1 and CDR2 sequences are SGHVS and FQNEAQ. The CDR3 sequence is CASSLASAGVNEQFF. The CDR3 bases are TGTGCCAGCAGCTTAGCGTCGGCAGGGGTAAACGAGCAGTTCTTC.

The genes are TRBV20-1 and TRBJ2-7; TRBD1 matches 7 bases. Germline trimming cut 3 bases from V and 1 base from J; bases unmatched to any gene: 3. Germline assignment: CDR1 DFQATT and CDR2 SNEGSKA (reference sequence). This CDR3 has 13 amino acids. The CDR3 DNA is TGCAGTGCTAGGGGGGACAGTTCCTACGAGCAGTACTTC. It specifies CSARGDSSYEQYF.

This clonotype showed up just a few times. The chain links TRBV19 to TRBJ1-1; no clear D gene. The CDR3 length is 13 residues. The germline gives CDR1 LNHDA, CDR2 SQIVND (reference sequence). Trimming took off 1 base at V and 0 bases at J, with 3 bases between the two ends. The CDR3 loop reads CASSIVLNTEAFF. CDR3 nucleotide sequence: TGTGCCAGTAGTATAGTTCTGAACACTGAAGCTTTCTTT.

The CDR3, as DNA: TGTGCCAGCAGGTCGACAGGACTAACTAACTATGGCTACACCTTC. It translates to CASRSTGLTNYGYTF. This rearrangement joins TRBV6-6 to TRBJ1-2; possibly TRBD1 for D (6 bases). The CDR3 totals 15 residues. Trimming left V 6 bases short and J 0 bases short, with 14 bases between. CDR1 MNHNY and CDR2 SVGAGI come from the germline V gene (reference sequence).

V and J are TRBV30 and TRBJ2-7; no reliable D call. The V end was cut by 0 bases, the J end by 6 bases, with 9 bases between. The CDR3 runs 12 residues. Germline V gene data show CDR1 as GTSNPN and CDR2 as SVGIG (reference sequence). CDR3 nucleotide sequence: TGTGCCTGGAGTGTACTCGATCTCGAGCAGTACTTC. Encoded protein: CAWSVLDLEQYF.

This rearrangement joins TRBV27 to TRBJ1-1, with 8 bases that match TRBD1. The CDR3 totals 14 residues. J was trimmed by 5 bases and V by 7 bases; bases with no gene match: 9. Germline assignment: CDR1 MNHEY and CDR2 SMNVEV (reference sequence). The CDR3 sequence: CASTRRGLGTEAFF. The CDR3, as DNA: TGTGCCAGCACCCGCAGGGGGCTGGGGACTGAAGCTTTCTTT.

The sample holds one count of this clonotype. This CDR3 is CASSLTGSLGVDTGELFF. The CDR3 bases are TGTGCCAGCAGCTTAACGGGGTCTTTGGGCGTAGACACCGGGGAGCTGTTTTTT. The chain links TRBV7-3 to TRBJ2-2; D is uncertain. V shed 0 bases and J shed 3 bases, with 17 bases lying between them. CDR1 SGHTA and CDR2 FQGTGA come from the germline V gene. CDR3 length: 18 amino acids.

The chain uses TRBV4-1 and TRBJ2-1, with D unclear. Germline V gives CDR1 MGHRA, CDR2 YSYEKL. Trimming left V 1 base short and J 12 bases short, with 10 bases between. This CDR3 is 12 amino acids long. CDR3 DNA: TGCGCCAGCAGCCAAGGCTGGGGTCCGCAGTTCTTC. It translates to CASSQGWGPQFF.

The chain links TRBV27 to TRBJ2-1, with 7 nucleotides matching TRBD2. V gave up 5 bases and J gave up 4 bases; unmatched junction bases: 8. The CDR3 is made up of 15 amino acids. Looked up from germline, CDR1 is MNHEY and CDR2 is SMNVEV (reference sequence). The CDR3 DNA sequence: TGTGCCAGCAGTCTCCCTCCGGGGGGATACAATGAGCAGTTCTTC. As protein: CASSLPPGGYNEQFF.

In its sample, this clonotype was seen once. This chain uses TRBV7-9 with TRBJ1-1; 8 bases are a match to TRBD1. V was pared by 1 base and J by 8 bases, with 15 bases of the junction left unmatched. Germline values: CDR1 SEHNR, CDR2 FQNEAQ (reference sequence). The CDR3 has 17 residues. DNA for the CDR3: TGTGCCAGCAGCTTAGAGGCGGGGGGAGACAGGGGTCGAGAAGCTTTCTTT. This sequence encodes CASSLEAGGDRGREAFF.

V and J are TRBV12-3 or TRBV12-4 and TRBJ1-5; the D is unclear. The V end was cut by 3 bases, the J end by 7 bases, with 13 bases between. The CDR3 is 14 amino acids. CDR3 region: CASSFEDLRQPQHF. The CDR3 DNA follows: TGTGCCAGCAGTTTCGAGGACCTGAGACAGCCCCAGCATTTT.